This TCR beta chain was sequenced during a study of cytomegalovirus exposure and HLA in healthy donors. Study-wide background: Early on, a data release was issued that held about 85 million unique TCRs from HLA-typed donors. Findings and limits, study-wide: In a later analysis, most CMV-associated TCR beta chains appeared HLA-restricted. For presence/absence analyses, sequencing depth was assumed to be roughly uniform across donors.

In regard to this clone: The antigen remains undetermined.

V lost 4 bases and J lost 1, with 13 bases in between. The CDR3 is 15 residues long. Germline lookup yields CDR1 LNHDA and CDR2 SQIVND (reference sequence). PCR used 60 Vbeta primers and 13 Jbeta primers. TCRdb's table, derived via immunoSEQ multiplex PCR, lists solely in-frame clones and lacks some. The sample totals 150,000 or so clones. This chain connects TRBV19 to TRBJ1-1, with D perhaps TRBD1 (6 bases). The TCR comes from a woman in her fifties or sixties in good health and CMV-seronegative. Sequencing was carried out using PBMCs. CDR3 region: CASSKGHSKNTEAFF. The CDR3 DNA reads as TGTGCCAGTAGTAAGGGACACAGTAAGAACACTGAAGCTTTCTTT.